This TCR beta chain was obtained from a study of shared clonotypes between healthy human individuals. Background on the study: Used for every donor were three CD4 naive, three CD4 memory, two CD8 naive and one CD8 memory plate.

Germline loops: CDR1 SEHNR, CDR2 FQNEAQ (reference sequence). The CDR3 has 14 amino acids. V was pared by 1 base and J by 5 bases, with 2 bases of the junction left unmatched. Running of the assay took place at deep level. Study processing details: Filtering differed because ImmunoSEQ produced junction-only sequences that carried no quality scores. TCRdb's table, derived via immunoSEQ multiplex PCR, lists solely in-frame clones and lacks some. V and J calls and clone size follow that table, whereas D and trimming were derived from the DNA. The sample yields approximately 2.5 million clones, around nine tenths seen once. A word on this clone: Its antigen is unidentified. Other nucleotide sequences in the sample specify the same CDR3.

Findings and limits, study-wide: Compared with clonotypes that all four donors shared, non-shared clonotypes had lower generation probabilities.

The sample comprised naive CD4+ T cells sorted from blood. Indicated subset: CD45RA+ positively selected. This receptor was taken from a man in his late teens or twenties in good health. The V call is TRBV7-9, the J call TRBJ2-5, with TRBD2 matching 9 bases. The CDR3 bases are TGTGCCAGCAGCTTAGTGGCGGGAGGGGAGACCCAGTACTTC. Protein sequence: CASSLVAGGETQYF.